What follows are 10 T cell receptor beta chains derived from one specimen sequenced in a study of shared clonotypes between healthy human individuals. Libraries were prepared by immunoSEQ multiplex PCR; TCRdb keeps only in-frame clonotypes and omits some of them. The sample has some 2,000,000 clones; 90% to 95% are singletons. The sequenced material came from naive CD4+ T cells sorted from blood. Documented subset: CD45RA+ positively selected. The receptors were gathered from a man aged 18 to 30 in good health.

CDR3: CASSPAPGQGDGYTF. As DNA, the CDR3 is TGTGCCAGCAGCCCCGCCCCGGGACAGGGGGATGGCTACACCTTC. V gene TRBV9 combines with J gene TRBJ1-2, with 11 positions matching TRBD1. Germline CDR1 reads SGDLS; CDR2 reads YYNGEE. V was pared by 4 bases and J by 6 bases, with 8 bases of the junction left unmatched. The CDR3 extends over 15 amino acids.

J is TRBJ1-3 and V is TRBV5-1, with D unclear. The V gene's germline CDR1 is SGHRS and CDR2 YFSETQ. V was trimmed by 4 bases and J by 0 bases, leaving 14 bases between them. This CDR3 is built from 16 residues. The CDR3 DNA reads TGCGCCAGCAGCCCCGATCCTGCAGCCTCTGGAAACACCATATATTTT. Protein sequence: CASSPDPAASGNTIYF. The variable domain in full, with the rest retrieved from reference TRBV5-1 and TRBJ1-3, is KAGVTQTPRYLIKTRGQQVTLSCSPISGHRSVSWYQQTPGQGLQFLFEYFSETQRNKGNFPGRFSGRQFSNSRSEMNVSTLELGDSALYLCASSPDPAASGNTIYFGEGSWLTVV.

This CDR3 is CASRLGAGEGTQYF. The CDR3 nucleotides are TGCGCCAGCAGACTAGGGGCAGGGGAAGGGACCCAGTACTTC. This sequence joins TRBV4-1 and TRBJ2-5; the D gene is possibly TRBD1 (6 bases). Germline-derived CDR1 and CDR2 are MGHRA and YSYEKL. The CDR3 consists of 14 residues. V lost 6 bases and J 7 bases, leaving 18 bases between the germline ends.

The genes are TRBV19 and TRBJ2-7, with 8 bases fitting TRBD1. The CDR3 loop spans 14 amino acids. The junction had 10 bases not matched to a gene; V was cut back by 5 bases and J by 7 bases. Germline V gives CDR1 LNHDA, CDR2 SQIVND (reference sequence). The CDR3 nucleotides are TGTGCCAGTAGTCCAACGACAGGGGAAGTGGAGCAGTACTTC. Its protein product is CASSPTTGEVEQYF.

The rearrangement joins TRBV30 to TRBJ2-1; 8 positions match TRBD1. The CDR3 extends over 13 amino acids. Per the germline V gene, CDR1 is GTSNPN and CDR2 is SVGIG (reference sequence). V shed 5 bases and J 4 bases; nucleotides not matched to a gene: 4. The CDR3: CAWVGQAYNEQFF. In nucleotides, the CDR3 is TGTGCCTGGGTGGGACAGGCATACAATGAGCAGTTCTTC.

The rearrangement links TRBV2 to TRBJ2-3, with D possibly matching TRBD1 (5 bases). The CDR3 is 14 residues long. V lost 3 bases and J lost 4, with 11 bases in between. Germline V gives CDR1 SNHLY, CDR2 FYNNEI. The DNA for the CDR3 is TGTGCCAGCAGTGACTTCAGGGCGGCAGATACGCAGTATTTT. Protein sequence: CASSDFRAADTQYF.

The CDR3 sequence: CASSSRDSDRELFF. The CDR3 DNA follows: TGTGCCAGCAGCTCCCGGGACAGTGACCGGGAGCTGTTTTTT. The V call is TRBV7-9, the J call TRBJ2-2; TRBD1 aligns across 7 bases. V lost 4 bases to trimming and J lost 9 bases; unmatched junction nucleotides: 8. Germline CDR1 reads SEHNR; CDR2 reads FQNEAQ (reference sequence). This CDR3 comprises 14 residues.

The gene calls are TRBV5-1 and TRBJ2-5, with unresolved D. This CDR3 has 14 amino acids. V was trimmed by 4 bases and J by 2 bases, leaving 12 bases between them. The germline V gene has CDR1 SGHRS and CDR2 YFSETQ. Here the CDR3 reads CASSPDLGQETQYF. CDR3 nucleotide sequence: TGCGCCAGCAGCCCGGATCTAGGACAAGAGACCCAGTACTTC.

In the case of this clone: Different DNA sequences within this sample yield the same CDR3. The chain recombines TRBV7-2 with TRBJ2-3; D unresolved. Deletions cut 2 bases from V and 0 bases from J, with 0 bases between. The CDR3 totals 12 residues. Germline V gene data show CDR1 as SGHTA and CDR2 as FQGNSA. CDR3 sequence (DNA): TGTGCCAGCAGCTTAAGCACAGATACGCAGTATTTT. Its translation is CASSLSTDTQYF.

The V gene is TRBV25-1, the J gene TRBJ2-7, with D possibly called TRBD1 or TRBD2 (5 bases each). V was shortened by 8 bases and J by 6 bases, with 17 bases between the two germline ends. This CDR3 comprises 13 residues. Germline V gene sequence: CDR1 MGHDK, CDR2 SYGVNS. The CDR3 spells CASGTGLPSEQYF. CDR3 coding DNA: TGTGCCAGCGGGACGGGCCTCCCCTCCGAGCAGTACTTC.